A selection of T cell receptor beta chains follows, all from one sample in a study of cytomegalovirus exposure and HLA in healthy donors. Profiling relied on immunoSEQ multiplex PCR, and the TCRdb table lists in-frame clones only, not all of them. The repertoire holds 150,000 to 200,000 clones, roughly 86% seen once, with under 2% in the top ten. Sequencing input: PBMCs. These receptors originate from a woman in her late teens or twenties in good health and CMV-seronegative. The CDR3 runs from the conserved cysteine through the conserved F or W.

>TRBV7-2
CASSSQIASDTQYF
>TRBV6-1
CASSDFGTGDYGYTF
>TRBV7-6
CASSSLWAGSTDTQYF
>TRBV28
CASTPDSGAREQYF
>TRBV6-5
CASSYSSTGAYEQYF
>TRBV7-8
CASSLAQSGYSEQFF
>TRBV10-3
CAISEFPPGQGAYEQYF
>TRBV19
CASSARKGNYGYTF
>TRBV7-2
CASKAGSSTDTQYF
>TRBV28
CASGPGDRAHEQYF
>TRBV5-1
CASSLALGSGAEQYF
>TRBV20-1
CSARTGRSYTF
>TRBV27
CASRSGTSLSSYNEQFF
>TRBV18
CASSPSRDTHRREQYF
>TRBV6-5
CASSYSWTSYEQYF
>TRBV5-5
CASSGGVGSSYEQYF
>TRBV7-8
CASSLRVRLAGVGSNEQFF
>TRBV10-2
CASSTGTKETQYF
>TRBV19
CASSTLTSSGNTIYF
>TRBV30
CAWGLGQTYEQYF
>TRBV4-3
CASSQEGRGNSPLHF
>TRBV5-4
CASRRQGIHEQYF
>TRBV7-2
CASRSPGQGYEQYF
>TRBV9
CASSVGLGWRGYEQYF
>TRBV19
CASSLTGGVNQPQHF
>TRBV6-1
CASRGGSSNQPQHF
>TRBV28
CASSAWATDTQYF
>TRBV9
CASSRGTVNTEAFF
>TRBV7-6
CASSPLLARTGELFF
>TRBV27
CASSPLPPTGGNTEAFF
>TRBV2
CASSSAGQGLDTQYF
>TRBV7-9
CASSSHTDTQYF
>TRBV28
CASSFLYTEAFF
>TRBV5-5
CASSSGLAGTGELFF
>TRBV25-1
CASSDLSGLYNEQFF
>TRBV2
CASSESGGLGTEAFF
>TRBV30
CAWSVRGDRHTNYGYTF
>TRBV6-1
CASRRWGDSSEAFF
>TRBV18
CASSPLRGGGVSNTGELFF
>TRBV5-5
CASSLSGAYEQYF
>TRBV9
CASSVHGGNTEAFF
>TRBV7-9
CASRTDGDNSPLHF
>TRBV19
CASSLGLAGGYEQYF
>TRBV18
CASSPYDMRADTQYF
>TRBV19
CASSIIAGGPGEQYF
>TRBV19
CASSPRDRGNQPQHF
>TRBV6-6
CASSFGTSGYEQYF
>TRBV6-1
CASRDRESTEAFF
>TRBV18
CASSSFGVAYEQYF
>TRBV7-9
CASSFDRASGNTIYF
>TRBV5-1
CASSNTGGPNEKLFF
>TRBV9
CASSRTGEGTEAFF
>TRBV6-5
CASRSGQGTGNTIYF
>TRBV28
CASSPPGAGYTF